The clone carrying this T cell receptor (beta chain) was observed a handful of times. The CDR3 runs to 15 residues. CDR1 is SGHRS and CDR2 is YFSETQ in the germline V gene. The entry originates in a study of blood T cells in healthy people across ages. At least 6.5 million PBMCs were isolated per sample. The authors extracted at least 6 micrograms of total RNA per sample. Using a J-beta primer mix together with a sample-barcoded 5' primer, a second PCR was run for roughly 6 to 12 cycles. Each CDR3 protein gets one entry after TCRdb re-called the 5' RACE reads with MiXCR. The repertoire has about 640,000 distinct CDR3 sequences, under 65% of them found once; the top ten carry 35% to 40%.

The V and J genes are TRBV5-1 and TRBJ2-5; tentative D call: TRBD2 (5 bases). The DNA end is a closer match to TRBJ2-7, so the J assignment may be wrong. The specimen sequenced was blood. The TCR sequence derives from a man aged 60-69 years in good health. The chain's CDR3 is CASSSHHGVPLEQYF. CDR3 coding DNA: TGCGCCAGCAGCTCCCACCACGGGGTCCCGCTCGAGCAGTACTTC.